This TCR beta chain emerged from a study of early T cells in non-severe SARS-CoV-2 infection. Study background: Chains were unpaired, as sequencing was done on bulk RNA from unsorted whole blood. Broader study findings: The matching step, a VDJdb search, favored anti-spike CD8 responses and missed private and CD4 specificities.

The CDR3 totals 14 residues. V was clipped by 4 bases and J by 4 bases; unmatched bases: 6. Germline V gene data show CDR1 as MNHNY and CDR2 as SVGAGI (reference sequence). This clonotype was found many times. Antigen: not known. Individual cDNA molecules carried attached unique molecular identifiers. From the 5' RACE reads, TCRdb called clonotypes with MiXCR, one entry per CDR3 protein. The sample consists of 70,000 or so distinct CDR3 sequences, roughly a tenth of them appearing once. This receptor was taken from an adult who was a healthcare worker with PCR-confirmed SARS-CoV-2 infection or an uninfected control (not recorded which). The sequencing used whole blood, collected at baseline. V gene TRBV6-6 combines with J gene TRBJ1-2; TRBD1 agrees at 7 bases. Here the CDR3 DNA reads TGTGCCAGCAGTTCGTGGACAGGCACCTATGGCTACACCTTC. Translation gives CASSSWTGTYGYTF.